Listed below are T cell receptor beta chains from one sample, sequenced in a study of human T cells and chemical hapten exposure. TCRdb passed the RACE reads through MiXCR, listing each CDR3 protein once. The data hold about 140,000 distinct CDR3 sequences, with about 11% observed a single time. The sample consisted of whole blood, taken in connection with sensitization to the hapten diphenylcyclopropenone (DPC). Every receptor here comes from a woman in her forties or fifties with alopecia areata. Some clones in this sample may be carry-over from other donors' samples. Each CDR3 is given with its conserved first and last residue. The D gene is left open where the match is weak. Only some rows state a clone size, as once, few, many or a class for expanded clones.

abundance	v_gene	j_gene	d_gene	CDR3aa	CDR3nt
few	TRBV21-1	TRBJ2-6	.	CASSNPKTGFGANVLTF	TGTGCCAGCAGCAACCCCAAGACAGGGTTCGGGGCCAACGTCCTGACTTTC
.	TRBV7-2	TRBJ2-2	.	CASSLRISGTGELFF	TGTGCCAGCAGTCTCCGGATAAGCGGCACCGGGGAGCTGTTTTTT
few	TRBV5-1	TRBJ2-7	.	CASSYYRDKTHEQYF	TGCGCCAGCAGCTATTACAGGGATAAAACCCACGAGCAGTACTTC
.	TRBV19	TRBJ1-5	.	CASSSRGASQPQHF	TGTGCCAGTAGCTCACGGGGGGCCTCTCAGCCCCAGCATTTT
.	TRBV29-1	TRBJ2-3	.	CSARTDTDTQYF	TGCAGCGCCCGGACAGACACAGATACGCAGTATTTT
few	TRBV28	TRBJ2-7	TRBD2	CASAREGRLSNREQYF	TGTGCCAGTGCCCGGGAGGGCCGGCTTTCAAACCGAGAGCAGTACTTC
many	TRBV27	TRBJ2-1	TRBD1	CASSLRDRDSYNEQFF	TGTGCCAGCAGTTTAAGGGACAGGGACTCCTACAATGAGCAGTTCTTC
few	TRBV14	TRBJ2-7	TRBD2	CASSQGGGRGYEQYF	TGTGCCAGCAGCCAAGGTGGCGGGAGGGGCTACGAGCAGTACTTC
.	TRBV7-9	TRBJ2-3	.	CASSLGGQGPSDTQYF	TGTGCCAGCAGCTTAGGAGGGCAGGGCCCATCAGATACGCAGTATTTT
many	TRBV6-4	TRBJ2-3	.	CASSDKDTDTQYF	TGTGCCAGCAGTGACAAGGACACAGATACGCAGTATTTT
few	TRBV20-1	TRBJ2-1	TRBD2	CSAPASSGSLRNEQFF	TGCAGTGCTCCAGCGTCTAGCGGGAGCCTCAGGAATGAGCAGTTCTTC
.	TRBV5-1	TRBJ2-1	.	CASSLGGRTRRNEQFF	TGCGCCAGCAGCTTGGGTGGGAGGACCAGACGCAATGAGCAGTTCTTC
few	TRBV6-1	TRBJ1-1	.	CASSGMVNTEAFF	TGTGCCAGCAGTGGTATGGTGAACACTGAAGCTTTCTTT
.	TRBV9	TRBJ1-4	.	CASSVYTGAEDEKLFF	TGTGCCAGCAGCGTCTACACGGGGGCGGAAGATGAAAAACTGTTTTTT
.	TRBV2	TRBJ2-2	.	CASSEEDGLGELFF	TGTGCCAGCAGTGAAGAGGACGGCCTAGGGGAGCTGTTTTTT
few	TRBV20-1	TRBJ2-7	.	CSARPTGTEQYF	TGCAGTGCCCGTCCTACAGGGACCGAGCAGTACTTC
few	TRBV7-8	TRBJ2-1	.	CASSLVSVWEQFF	TGTGCCAGCAGCTTAGTATCGGTTTGGGAGCAGTTCTTC
.	TRBV9	TRBJ2-1	TRBD2	CASSVSSRSGRGLGNEQFF	TGTGCCAGCAGCGTAAGCTCTCGGAGCGGGAGGGGTCTAGGGAATGAGCAGTTCTTC
.	TRBV14	TRBJ2-1	.	CASSQGQITGVHEQFF	TGTGCCAGCAGCCAAGGACAAATCACGGGAGTCCATGAGCAGTTCTTC
few	TRBV7-9	TRBJ1-2	TRBD1	CVSSLDRGESYGYTF	TGTGTCAGCAGCTTAGACAGGGGAGAAAGCTATGGCTACACCTTC
few	TRBV5-4	TRBJ2-7	TRBD1	CASSLLDRGEQYF	TGTGCCAGCAGCCTCCTGGACAGGGGCGAGCAGTACTTC
few	TRBV7-3	TRBJ2-3	TRBD2	CASSLTGASGVSTDTQYF	TGTGCCAGCAGCTTAACGGGGGCTAGCGGGGTGAGCACAGATACGCAGTATTTT
few	TRBV18	TRBJ2-5	.	CASSPRQVQETQYF	TGTGCCAGCTCCCCCCGGCAAGTCCAAGAGACCCAGTACTTC
.	TRBV5-1	TRBJ2-1	.	CASSFSQRGQFF	TGCGCCAGCAGCTTCTCTCAGCGAGGGCAGTTCTTC
once	TRBV7-9	TRBJ2-1	TRBD2	CASSSLHRTSGSYEQFF	TGTGCCAGCAGCTCTCTACACCGGACTAGCGGGAGCTATGAGCAGTTCTTC
many	TRBV3-1	TRBJ1-2	TRBD1	CASSQDAHAFQGARGYTF	TGTGCCAGCAGCCAAGATGCCCACGCCTTCCAGGGGGCGCGTGGCTACACCTTC
many	TRBV5-1	TRBJ1-4	TRBD1	CASSSDRVRPNEKLFF	TGCGCCAGCAGCTCAGACAGGGTGCGTCCTAATGAAAAACTGTTTTTT
.	TRBV29-1	TRBJ2-7	.	CSVGQPYEQYF	TGCAGCGTTGGACAGCCCTACGAGCAGTACTTC
many	TRBV9	TRBJ2-4	TRBD1	CASSVGQGPNIQYF	TGTGCCAGCAGCGTCGGACAGGGCCCAAACATTCAGTACTTC
many	TRBV5-1	TRBJ2-7	TRBD2	CASSSGTSDDYEQYF	TGCGCCAGCAGCTCTGGGACTAGCGACGACTACGAGCAGTACTTC
many	TRBV13	TRBJ1-1	TRBD1	CASSSDRLNTEAFF	TGTGCCAGCAGCTCGGACAGGTTGAACACTGAAGCTTTCTTT
.	TRBV7-2	TRBJ2-7	TRBD2	CASSLVAGGTSEQYF	TGTGCCAGCAGCTTAGTAGCGGGAGGGACTAGCGAGCAGTACTTC
few	TRBV6-1	TRBJ1-1	.	CASSEHPWRNTEAFF	TGTGCCAGCAGTGAACATCCTTGGAGGAACACTGAAGCTTTCTTT
few	TRBV19	TRBJ1-1	.	CASSIRGRGPLGAFF	TGTGCCAGTAGTATCCGCGGGCGGGGGCCGCTCGGAGCTTTCTTT
few	TRBV21-1	TRBJ2-6	.	CASSLPGAGLAHSGANVLTF	TGTGCCAGCAGCCTACCCGGAGCAGGCTTGGCGCACTCTGGGGCCAACGTCCTGACTTTC
.	TRBV6-1	TRBJ1-6	.	CASSESAGDMPLHF	TGTGCCAGCAGTGAATCGGCAGGGGACATGCCCCTCCACTTT
.	TRBV6-2/TRBV6-3	TRBJ2-7	.	CASSYRDLSWEQYF	TGTGCCAGCAGTTACCGAGACTTGAGCTGGGAGCAGTACTTC
few	TRBV6-6	TRBJ2-7	TRBD1	CASSYSDRAYEQYF	TGTGCCAGCAGTTACTCTGACAGGGCCTACGAGCAGTACTTC
many	TRBV6-2/TRBV6-3	TRBJ2-5	.	CASSEWEETQYF	TGTGCCAGCAGTGAGTGGGAAGAGACCCAGTACTTC
.	TRBV6-5	TRBJ2-2	TRBD2	CASQPLAGEYRDTGELFF	TGTGCCAGTCAGCCCCTAGCGGGAGAATATCGCGACACCGGGGAGCTGTTTTTT
.	TRBV10-3	TRBJ1-5	TRBD1	CAISESGTGNQPQHF	TGTGCCATCAGTGAGTCGGGGACAGGCAATCAGCCCCAGCATTTT
many	TRBV12-3/TRBV12-4	TRBJ2-1	.	CASSPGPREQFF	TGTGCCAGCAGTCCGGGGCCCCGCGAGCAGTTCTTC
.	TRBV4-2	TRBJ2-2	TRBD2	CASGTLAGGGAGELYF	TGTGCCAGCGGGACCCTAGCGGGAGGGGGAGCAGGGGAGCTGTATTTT
few	TRBV27	TRBJ2-7	TRBD2	CASSLSSGARAYEQYF	TGTGCCAGCAGTTTATCGAGCGGGGCTCGGGCCTACGAGCAGTACTTC
.	TRBV6-6	TRBJ2-5	.	CASSYGPLKETQYF	TGTGCCAGCAGTTATGGACCCCTGAAAGAGACCCAGTACTTC
few	TRBV19	TRBJ1-4	.	CASSKYGANEKLFF	TGTGCCAGTAGTAAATACGGAGCTAATGAAAAACTGTTTTTT
.	TRBV29-1	TRBJ2-7	.	CSVVRQPSEQYF	TGCAGCGTTGTACGGCAACCGTCCGAGCAGTACTTC
.	TRBV5-1	TRBJ2-7	TRBD1	CASSLGQGQTYEQYF	TGCGCCAGCAGCTTGGGACAGGGGCAAACCTACGAGCAGTACTTC
few	TRBV20-1	TRBJ1-5	.	CSAKEGVNQPQHF	TGCAGTGCAAAGGAGGGAGTCAATCAGCCCCAGCATTTT
.	TRBV20-1	TRBJ2-1	.	CSAKGEDEQFF	TGCAGTGCTAAGGGGGAGGATGAGCAGTTCTTC
.	TRBV6-5	TRBJ2-5	TRBD2	CASSTTGLAVETQYF	TGTGCCAGCAGCACGACGGGACTAGCAGTAGAGACCCAGTACTTC
many	TRBV6-1	TRBJ2-4	.	CASSDRAPSAKNIQYF	TGTGCCAGCAGTGATAGGGCACCCTCAGCCAAAAACATTCAGTACTTC
many	TRBV10-3	TRBJ1-1	TRBD1	CAISDPLDKGASEAFF	TGTGCCATCAGTGACCCGCTGGACAAGGGGGCTTCTGAAGCTTTCTTT
few	TRBV12-3/TRBV12-4	TRBJ2-5	TRBD1	CASSQGAGETQYF	TGTGCCAGCAGTCAGGGGGCGGGAGAGACCCAGTACTTC